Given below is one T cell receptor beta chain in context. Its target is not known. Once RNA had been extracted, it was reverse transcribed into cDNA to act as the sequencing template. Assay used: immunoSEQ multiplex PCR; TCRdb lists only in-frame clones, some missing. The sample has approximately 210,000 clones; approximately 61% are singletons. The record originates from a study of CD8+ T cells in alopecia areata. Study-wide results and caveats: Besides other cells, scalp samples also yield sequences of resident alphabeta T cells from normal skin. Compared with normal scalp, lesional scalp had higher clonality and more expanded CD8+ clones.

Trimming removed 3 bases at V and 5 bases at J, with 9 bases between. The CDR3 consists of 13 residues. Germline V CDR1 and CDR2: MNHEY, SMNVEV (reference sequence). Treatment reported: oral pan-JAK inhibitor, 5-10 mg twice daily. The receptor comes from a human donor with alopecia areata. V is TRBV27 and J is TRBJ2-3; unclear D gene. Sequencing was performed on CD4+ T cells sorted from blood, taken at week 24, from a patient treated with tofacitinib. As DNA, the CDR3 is TGTGCCAGCAGTTTTGTGGATTTAGATACGCAGTATTTT. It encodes CASSFVDLDTQYF.